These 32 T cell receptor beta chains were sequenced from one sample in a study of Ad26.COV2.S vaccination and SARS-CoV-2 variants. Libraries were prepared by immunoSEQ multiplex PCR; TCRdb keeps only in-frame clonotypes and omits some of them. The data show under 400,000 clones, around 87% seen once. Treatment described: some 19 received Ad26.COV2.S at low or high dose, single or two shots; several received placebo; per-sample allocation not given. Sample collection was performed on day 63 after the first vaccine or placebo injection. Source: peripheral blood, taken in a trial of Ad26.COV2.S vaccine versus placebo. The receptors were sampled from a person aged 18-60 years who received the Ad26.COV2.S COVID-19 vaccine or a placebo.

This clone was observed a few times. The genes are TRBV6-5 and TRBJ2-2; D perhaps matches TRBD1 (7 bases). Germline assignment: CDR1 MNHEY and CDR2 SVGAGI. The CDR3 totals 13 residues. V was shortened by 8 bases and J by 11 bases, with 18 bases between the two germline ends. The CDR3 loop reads CASLIRGASELFF. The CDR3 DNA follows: TGTGCCAGCCTCATCAGGGGGGCGAGCGAGCTGTTTTTT.

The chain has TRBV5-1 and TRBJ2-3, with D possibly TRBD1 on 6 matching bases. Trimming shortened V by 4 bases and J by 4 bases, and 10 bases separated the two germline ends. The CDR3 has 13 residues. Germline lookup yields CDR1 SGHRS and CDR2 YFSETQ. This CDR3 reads CASSPGGPDTQYF. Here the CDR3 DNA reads TGCGCCAGCAGCCCTGGGGGCCCAGATACGCAGTATTTT.

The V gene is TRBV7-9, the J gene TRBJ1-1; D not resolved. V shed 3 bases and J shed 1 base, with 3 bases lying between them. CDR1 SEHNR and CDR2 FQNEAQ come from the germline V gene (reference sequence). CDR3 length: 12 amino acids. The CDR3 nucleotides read TGTGCCAGCAGCTTTCGGAACACTGAAGCTTTCTTT. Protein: CASSFRNTEAFF.

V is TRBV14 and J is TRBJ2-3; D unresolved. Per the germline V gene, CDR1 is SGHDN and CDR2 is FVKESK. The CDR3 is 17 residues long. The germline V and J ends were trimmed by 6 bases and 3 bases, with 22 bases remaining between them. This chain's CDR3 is CASSPRIVLQVTDTQYF. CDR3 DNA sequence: TGTGCCAGCAGTCCAAGAATCGTGTTGCAGGTAACAGATACGCAGTATTTT.

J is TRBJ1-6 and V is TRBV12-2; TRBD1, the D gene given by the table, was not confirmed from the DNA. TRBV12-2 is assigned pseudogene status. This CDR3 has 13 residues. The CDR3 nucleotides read TGTGCTCCTCGGGACAGGGGGAATTCACCCCTCCACTTT. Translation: CAPRDRGNSPLHF.

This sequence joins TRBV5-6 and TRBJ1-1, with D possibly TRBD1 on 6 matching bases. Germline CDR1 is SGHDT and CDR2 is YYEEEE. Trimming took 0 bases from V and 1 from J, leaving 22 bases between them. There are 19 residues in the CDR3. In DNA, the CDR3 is TGTGCCAGCAGCTTGGCCGATGGTATTCAGGGGACCTCGAACACTGAAGCTTTCTTT. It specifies CASSLADGIQGTSNTEAFF.

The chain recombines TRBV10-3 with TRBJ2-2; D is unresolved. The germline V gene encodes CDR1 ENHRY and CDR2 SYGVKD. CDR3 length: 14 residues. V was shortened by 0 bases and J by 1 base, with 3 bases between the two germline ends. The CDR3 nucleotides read TGTGCCATCAGTGAGTCAGGGAACACCGGGGAGCTGTTTTTT. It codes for CAISESGNTGELFF.

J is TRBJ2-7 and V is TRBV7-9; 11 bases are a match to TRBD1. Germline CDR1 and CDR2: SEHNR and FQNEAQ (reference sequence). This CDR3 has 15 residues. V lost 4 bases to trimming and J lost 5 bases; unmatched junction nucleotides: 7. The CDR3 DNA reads TGTGCCAGCAGCTGGGGGACAGGGGGTAAGAACGAGCAGTACTTC. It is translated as CASSWGTGGKNEQYF.

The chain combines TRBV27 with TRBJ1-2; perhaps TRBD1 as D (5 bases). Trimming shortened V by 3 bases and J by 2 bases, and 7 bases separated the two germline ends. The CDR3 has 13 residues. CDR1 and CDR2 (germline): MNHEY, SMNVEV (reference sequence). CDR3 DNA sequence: TGTGCCAGCAGTTTCGAGGGGAACTATGGCTACACCTTC. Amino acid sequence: CASSFEGNYGYTF.

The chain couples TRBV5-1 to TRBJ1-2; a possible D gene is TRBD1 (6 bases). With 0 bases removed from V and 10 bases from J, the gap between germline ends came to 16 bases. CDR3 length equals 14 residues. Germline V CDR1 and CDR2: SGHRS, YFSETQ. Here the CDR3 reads CASSLDPGARDYTF. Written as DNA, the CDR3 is TGCGCCAGCAGCTTGGATCCGGGGGCGAGAGACTACACCTTC.

The DNA for the CDR3 is TGCGCCAGCAGCTTGGACAAAGTCGAAAAACTGTTTTTT. Protein product: CASSLDKVEKLFF. This sequence joins TRBV5-1 and TRBJ1-4, with D unclear. Trimming stripped 0 bases from V and 8 bases from J, with 8 bases between. The germline gives CDR1 SGHRS, CDR2 YFSETQ. CDR3 length: 13 amino acids.

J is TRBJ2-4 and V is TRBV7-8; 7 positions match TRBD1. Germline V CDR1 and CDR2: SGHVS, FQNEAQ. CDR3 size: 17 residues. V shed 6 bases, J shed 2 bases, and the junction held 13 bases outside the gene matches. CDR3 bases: TGTGCCAGCAGTATTGCCGGGACAGTACTTACCAAAAACATTCAGTACTTC. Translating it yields CASSIAGTVLTKNIQYF.

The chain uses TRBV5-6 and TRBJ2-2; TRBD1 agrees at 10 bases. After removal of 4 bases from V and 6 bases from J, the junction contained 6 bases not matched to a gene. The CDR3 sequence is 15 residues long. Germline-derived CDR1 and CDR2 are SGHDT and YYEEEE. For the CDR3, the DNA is TGTGCCAGCAGCCAACGACAGGGGGCGGCCGGGGAGCTGTTTTTT. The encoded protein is CASSQRQGAAGELFF. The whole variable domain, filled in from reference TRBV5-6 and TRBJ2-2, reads DAGVTQSPTHLIKTRGQQVTLRCSPKSGHDTVSWYQQALGQGPQFIFQYYEEEERQRGNFPDRFSGHQFPNYSSELNVNALLLGDSALYLCASSQRQGAAGELFFGEGSRLTVL.

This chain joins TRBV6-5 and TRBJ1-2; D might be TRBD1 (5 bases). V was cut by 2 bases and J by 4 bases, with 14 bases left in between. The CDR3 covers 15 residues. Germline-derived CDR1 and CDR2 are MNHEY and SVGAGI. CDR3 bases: TGTGCCAGCAGTTACGGGGACGGGGCTCGCTATGGCTACACCTTC. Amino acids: CASSYGDGARYGYTF.

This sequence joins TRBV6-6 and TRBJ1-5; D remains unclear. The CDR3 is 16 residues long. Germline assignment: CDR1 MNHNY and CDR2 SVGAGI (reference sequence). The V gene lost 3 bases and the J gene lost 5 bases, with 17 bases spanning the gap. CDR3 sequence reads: CASSYPGLAPYQPQHF. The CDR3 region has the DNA TGTGCCAGCAGTTATCCCGGCCTGGCCCCATATCAGCCCCAGCATTTT.

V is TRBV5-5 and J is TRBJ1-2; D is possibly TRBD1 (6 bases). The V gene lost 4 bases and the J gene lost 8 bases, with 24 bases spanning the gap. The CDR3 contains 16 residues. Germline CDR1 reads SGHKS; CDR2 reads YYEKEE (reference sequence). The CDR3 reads CASSPRGGGVIWGYTF. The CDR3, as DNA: TGTGCCAGCAGCCCCCGGGGAGGGGGAGTTATATGGGGCTACACCTTC.

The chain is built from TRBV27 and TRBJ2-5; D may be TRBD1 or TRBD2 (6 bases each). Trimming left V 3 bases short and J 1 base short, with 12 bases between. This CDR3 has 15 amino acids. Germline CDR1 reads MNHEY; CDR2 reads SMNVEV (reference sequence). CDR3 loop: CASSFTGAFQETQYF. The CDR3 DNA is TGTGCCAGCAGTTTCACGGGGGCCTTCCAAGAGACCCAGTACTTC.

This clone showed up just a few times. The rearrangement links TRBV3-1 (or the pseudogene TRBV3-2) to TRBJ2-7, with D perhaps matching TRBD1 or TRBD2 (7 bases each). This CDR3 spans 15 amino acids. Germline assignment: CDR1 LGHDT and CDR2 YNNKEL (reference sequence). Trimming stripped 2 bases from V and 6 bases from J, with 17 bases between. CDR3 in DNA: TGTGCCAGCAGCCAAAATCGACAGGGAGGGGGCGAGCAGTACTTC. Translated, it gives CASSQNRQGGGEQYF.

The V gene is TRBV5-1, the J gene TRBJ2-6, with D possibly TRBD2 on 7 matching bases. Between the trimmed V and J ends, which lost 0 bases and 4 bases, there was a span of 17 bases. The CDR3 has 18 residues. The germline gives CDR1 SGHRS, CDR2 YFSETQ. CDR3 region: CASSLEAAGALGANVLTF. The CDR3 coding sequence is TGCGCCAGCAGCTTGGAGGCGGCGGGGGCTCTCGGGGCCAACGTCCTGACTTTC.

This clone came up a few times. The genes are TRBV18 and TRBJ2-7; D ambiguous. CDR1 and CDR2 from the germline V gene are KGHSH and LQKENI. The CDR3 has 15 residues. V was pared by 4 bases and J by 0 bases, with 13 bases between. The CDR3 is CASSHTQFSSYEQYF. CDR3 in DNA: TGTGCCAGCTCACACACACAGTTTAGCTCCTACGAGCAGTACTTC.

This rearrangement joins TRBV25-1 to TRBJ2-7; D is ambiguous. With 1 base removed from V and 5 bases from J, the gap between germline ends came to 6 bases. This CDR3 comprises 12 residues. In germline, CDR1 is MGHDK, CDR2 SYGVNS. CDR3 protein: CASSEFGDEQYF. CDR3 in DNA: TGTGCCAGCAGTGAATTTGGGGACGAGCAGTACTTC.

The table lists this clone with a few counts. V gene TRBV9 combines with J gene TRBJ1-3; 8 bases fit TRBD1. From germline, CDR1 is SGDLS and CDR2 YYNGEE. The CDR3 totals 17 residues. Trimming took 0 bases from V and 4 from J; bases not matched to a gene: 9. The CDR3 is CASSVGVIGQGGNTIYF. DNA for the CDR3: TGTGCCAGCAGCGTAGGAGTGATCGGACAGGGAGGAAACACCATATATTTT.

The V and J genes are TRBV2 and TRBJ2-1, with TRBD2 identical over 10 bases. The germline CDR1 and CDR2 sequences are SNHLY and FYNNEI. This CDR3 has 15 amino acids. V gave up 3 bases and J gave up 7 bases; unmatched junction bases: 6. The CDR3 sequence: CASSDLAGGRNEQFF. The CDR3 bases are TGTGCCAGCAGTGATTTAGCGGGGGGAAGGAATGAGCAGTTCTTC. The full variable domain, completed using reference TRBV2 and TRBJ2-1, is EPEVTQTPSHQVTQMGQEVILRCVPISNHLYFYWYRQILGQKVEFLVSFYNNEISEKSEIFDDQFSVERPDGSNFTLKIRSTKLEDSAMYFCASSDLAGGRNEQFFGPGTRLTVL.

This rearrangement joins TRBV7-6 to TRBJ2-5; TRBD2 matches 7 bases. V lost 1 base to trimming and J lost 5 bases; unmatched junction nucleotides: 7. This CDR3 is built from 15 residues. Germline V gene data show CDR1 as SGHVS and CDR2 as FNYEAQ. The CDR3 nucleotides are TGTGCCAGCAGCTTAGTAGGCTCTAGCGGTGAGACCCAGTACTTC. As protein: CASSLVGSSGETQYF.

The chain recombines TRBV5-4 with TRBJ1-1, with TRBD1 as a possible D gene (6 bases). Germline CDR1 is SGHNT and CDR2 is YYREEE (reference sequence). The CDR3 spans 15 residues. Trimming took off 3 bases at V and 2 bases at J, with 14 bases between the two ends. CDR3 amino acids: CASSSHKGGNTEAFF. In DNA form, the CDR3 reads TGTGCCAGCAGCTCGCACAAGGGGGGAAACACTGAAGCTTTCTTT.

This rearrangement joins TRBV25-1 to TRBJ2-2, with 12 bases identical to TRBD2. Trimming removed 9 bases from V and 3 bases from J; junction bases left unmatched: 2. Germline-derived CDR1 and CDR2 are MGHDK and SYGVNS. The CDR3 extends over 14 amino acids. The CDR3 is CASRTSGDTGELFF. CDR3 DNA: TGTGCCAGTCGGACTAGCGGGGACACCGGGGAGCTGTTTTTT.

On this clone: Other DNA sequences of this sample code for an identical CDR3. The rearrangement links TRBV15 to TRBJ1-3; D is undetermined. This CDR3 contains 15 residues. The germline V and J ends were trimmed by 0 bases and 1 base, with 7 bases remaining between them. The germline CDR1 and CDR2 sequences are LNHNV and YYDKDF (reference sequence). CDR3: CATSRDKGSGNTIYF. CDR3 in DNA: TGTGCCACCAGCAGAGATAAAGGGTCTGGAAACACCATATATTTT. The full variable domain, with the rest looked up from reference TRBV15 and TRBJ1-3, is DAMVIQNPRYQVTQFGKPVTLSCSQTLNHNVMYWYQQKSSQAPKLLFHYYDKDFNNEADTPDNFQSRRPNTSFCFLDIRSPGLGDTAMYLCATSRDKGSGNTIYFGEGSWLTVV.

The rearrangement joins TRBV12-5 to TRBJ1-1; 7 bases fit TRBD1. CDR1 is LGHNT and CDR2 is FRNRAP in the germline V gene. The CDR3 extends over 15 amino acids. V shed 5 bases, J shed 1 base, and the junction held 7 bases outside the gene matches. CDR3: CASGPRQGRNTEAFF. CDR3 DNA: TGTGCTAGTGGTCCCCGACAGGGTAGGAACACTGAAGCTTTCTTT.

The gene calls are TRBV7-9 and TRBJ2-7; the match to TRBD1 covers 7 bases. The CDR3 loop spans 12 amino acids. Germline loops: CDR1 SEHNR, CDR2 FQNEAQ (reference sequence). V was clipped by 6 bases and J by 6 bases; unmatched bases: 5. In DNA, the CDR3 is TGTGCCAGCAGTTTGACAGGGACCGAGCAGTACTTC. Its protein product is CASSLTGTEQYF.

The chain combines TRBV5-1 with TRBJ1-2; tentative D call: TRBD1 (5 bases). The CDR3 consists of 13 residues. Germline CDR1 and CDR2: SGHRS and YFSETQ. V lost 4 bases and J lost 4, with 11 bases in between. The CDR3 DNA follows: TGCGCCAGCAGCGGGGACCTCCTCTATGGCTACACCTTC. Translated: CASSGDLLYGYTF.

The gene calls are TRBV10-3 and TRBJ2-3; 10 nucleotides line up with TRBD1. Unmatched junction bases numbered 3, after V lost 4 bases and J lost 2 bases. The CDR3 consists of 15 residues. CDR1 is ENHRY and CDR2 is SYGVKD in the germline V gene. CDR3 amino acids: CAISGGQGDTDTQYF. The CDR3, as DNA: TGTGCCATCAGTGGCGGACAGGGGGACACAGATACGCAGTATTTT.

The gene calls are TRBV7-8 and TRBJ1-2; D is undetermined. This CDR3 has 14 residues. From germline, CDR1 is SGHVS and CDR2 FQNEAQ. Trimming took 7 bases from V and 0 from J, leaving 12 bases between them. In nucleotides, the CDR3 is TGTGCCAGCACCGCGGACGAAGCTAACTATGGCTACACCTTC. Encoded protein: CASTADEANYGYTF.